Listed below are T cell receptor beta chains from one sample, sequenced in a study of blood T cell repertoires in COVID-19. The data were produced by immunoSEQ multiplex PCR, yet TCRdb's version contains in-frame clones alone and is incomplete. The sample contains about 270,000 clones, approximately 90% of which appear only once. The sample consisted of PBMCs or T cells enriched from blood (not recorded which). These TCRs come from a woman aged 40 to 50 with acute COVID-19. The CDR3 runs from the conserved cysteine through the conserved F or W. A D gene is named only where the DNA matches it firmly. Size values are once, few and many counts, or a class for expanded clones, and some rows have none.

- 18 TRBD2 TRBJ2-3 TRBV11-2 TGTGCCAGCAGCTCTCTAGCGGGGGGCCCCTCCAGCACAGATACGCAGTATTTT CASSSLAGGPSSTDTQYF
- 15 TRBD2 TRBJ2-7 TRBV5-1 TGCGCCAGCAGCTTTACTAGCGGGGCCAACTACGAGCAGTACTTC CASSFTSGANYEQYF
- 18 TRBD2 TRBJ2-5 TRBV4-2 TGTGCCAGCAGCCAAGGTGCTAGCGGCGGGGGGGCCGGAGAGACCCAGTACTTC CASSQGASGGGAGETQYF
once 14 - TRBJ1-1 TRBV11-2 TGTGCCAGCAGCTTAGCAGGGAGGGACACTGAAGCTTTCTTT CASSLAGRDTEAFF
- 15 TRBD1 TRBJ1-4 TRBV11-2 TGTGCCAGCAGCTTTGGACAGGGGGCGGGTGAAAAACTGTTTTTT CASSFGQGAGEKLFF
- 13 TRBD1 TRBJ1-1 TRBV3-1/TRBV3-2 TGTGCCACCAAAGGGACAGGGTCTCCTGAAGCTTTCTTT CATKGTGSPEAFF
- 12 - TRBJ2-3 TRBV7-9 TGTGCCAGCAGCTTTCTCGATAACTTTTGTTACTTC CASSFLDNFCYF
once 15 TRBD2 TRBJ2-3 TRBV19 TGTGCCAGTAGTGATAGCGGGAGGCGCACAGATACGCAGTATTTT CASSDSGRRTDTQYF
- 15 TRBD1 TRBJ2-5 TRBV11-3 TGTGCCAGCAGCTTAGACGGACAGGTGCAAGAGACCCAGTACTTC CASSLDGQVQETQYF
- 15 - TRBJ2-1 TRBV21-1 TGTGCCAGCAGCAGGAAACAGGGGGCCCACAATGAGCAGTTCTTC CASSRKQGAHNEQFF
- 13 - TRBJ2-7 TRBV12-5 TGTGCTAGTGGTTATGAAAACACCTACGAGCAGTACTTC CASGYENTYEQYF
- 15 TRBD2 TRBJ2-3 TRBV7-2 TGTGCCAGCAGCCTTAGCGGGGGGGTCGAAGATACGCAGTATTTT CASSLSGGVEDTQYF
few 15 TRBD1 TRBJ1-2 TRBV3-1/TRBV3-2 TGTGCCAGCAGCCCTGGACAGGGGGTTATCTATGGCTACACCTTC CASSPGQGVIYGYTF
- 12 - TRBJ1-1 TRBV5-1 TGCGCCAGCAGGGCCCGAAACACTGAAGCTTTCTTT CASRARNTEAFF